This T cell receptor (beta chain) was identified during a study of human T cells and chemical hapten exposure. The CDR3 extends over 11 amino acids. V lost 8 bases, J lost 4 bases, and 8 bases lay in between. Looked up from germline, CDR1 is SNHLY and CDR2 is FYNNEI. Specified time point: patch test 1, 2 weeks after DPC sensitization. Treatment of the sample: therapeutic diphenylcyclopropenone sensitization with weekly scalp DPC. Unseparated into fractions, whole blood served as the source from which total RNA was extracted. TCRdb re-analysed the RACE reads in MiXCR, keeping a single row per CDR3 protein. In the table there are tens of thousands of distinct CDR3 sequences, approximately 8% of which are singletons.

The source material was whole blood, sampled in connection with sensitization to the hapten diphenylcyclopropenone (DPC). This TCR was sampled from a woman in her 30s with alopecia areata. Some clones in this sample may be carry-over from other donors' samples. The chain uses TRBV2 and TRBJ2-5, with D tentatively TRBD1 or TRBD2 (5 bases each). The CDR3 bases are TGTGCCAGCGGGGGATCAGAGACCCAGTACTTC. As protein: CASGGSETQYF.